The entry below describes one T cell receptor (beta chain). V was clipped by 0 bases and J by 2 bases, with 11 bases between them. CDR1 is LGHNA and CDR2 is YSLEER in the germline V gene. This CDR3 comprises 15 residues. The record originates from a study of chemoradiotherapy in HPV16-positive cancers. Sequencing was performed with immunoSEQ multiplex PCR; in TCRdb, only in-frame clones are kept and a portion is missing. Of tens of thousands of clones in the sample, roughly 87% are singletons; the top ten hold more than 3.5%. This TCR was recovered from a human donor with HPV-associated anogenital cancer. This chain joins TRBV4-3 and TRBJ2-7; no definite D call. Sequencing was performed on blood, taken from a patient who underwent chemoradiotherapy. This CDR3 reads CASSQELRLPYEQYF. As DNA, the CDR3 is TGCGCCAGCAGCCAAGAACTTCGACTTCCCTACGAGCAGTACTTC.